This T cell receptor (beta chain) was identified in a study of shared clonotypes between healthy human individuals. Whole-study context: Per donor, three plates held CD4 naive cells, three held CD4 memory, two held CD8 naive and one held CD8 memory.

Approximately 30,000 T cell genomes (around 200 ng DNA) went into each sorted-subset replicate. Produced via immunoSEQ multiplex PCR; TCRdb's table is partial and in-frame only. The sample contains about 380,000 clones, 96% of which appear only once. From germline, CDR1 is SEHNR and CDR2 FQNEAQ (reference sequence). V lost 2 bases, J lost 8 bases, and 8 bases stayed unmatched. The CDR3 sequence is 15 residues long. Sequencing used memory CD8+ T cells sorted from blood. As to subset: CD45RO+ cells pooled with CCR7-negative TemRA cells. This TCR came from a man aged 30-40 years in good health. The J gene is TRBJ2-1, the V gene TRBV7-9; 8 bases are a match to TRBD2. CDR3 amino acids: CASSLTLAGAHEQFF. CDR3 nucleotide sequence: TGTGCCAGCAGCTTAACCCTAGCGGGTGCCCATGAGCAGTTCTTC.